The rows below give T cell receptor beta chains drawn from one sample of a study of T cell clones after liver transplantation. Method: immunoSEQ multiplex PCR; TCRdb's copy keeps in-frame clones and lacks some. There are tens of thousands of clones in the sample; just under 80% occur only once, and roughly a third lies in the top ten. This sample comprised CD8+ T cells from blood, obtained more than 52 months after liver transplant. All receptors derive from a human patient who received a liver transplant. A share of the T cells may be of graft donor origin. Each CDR3 is given with its conserved first and last residue. Each record gives: CDR3 protein, CDR3 DNA, clone size, V gene, D gene, J gene. The D gene is left open where the match is weak. Size values are once, few and many counts, or a class for expanded clones, and some rows have none.

cdr3_aa: CASSPSSGTLEADTQYF
cdr3_nt: TGCGCCAGCAGCCCGTCCTCCGGGACTCTGGAGGCGGATACGCAGTATTTT
clone_size: few
v_call: TRBV4-1
d_call: .
j_call: TRBJ2-3

cdr3_aa: CASINSRGEDEKLFF
cdr3_nt: TGTGCCAGCATCAACTCCAGGGGAGAGGATGAAAAACTGTTTTTT
clone_size: .
v_call: TRBV6-6
d_call: .
j_call: TRBJ1-4

cdr3_aa: CASSQYKRNTEAFF
cdr3_nt: TGTGCCAGCAGCCAATACAAGCGGAACACTGAAGCTTTCTTT
clone_size: .
v_call: TRBV14
d_call: .
j_call: TRBJ1-1

cdr3_aa: CASSELGNGYTF
cdr3_nt: TGTGCCAGCAGCGAACTTGGGAATGGCTACACCTTC
clone_size: .
v_call: TRBV9
d_call: .
j_call: TRBJ1-2

cdr3_aa: CASSPFPHGTDYTGELFF
cdr3_nt: TGCGCCAGCAGCCCCTTCCCCCACGGGACAGATTACACCGGGGAGCTGTTTTTT
clone_size: few
v_call: TRBV4-1
d_call: TRBD1
j_call: TRBJ2-2

cdr3_aa: CASGTSGGSGELFF
cdr3_nt: TGTGCCAGCGGGACTAGCGGGGGGTCTGGGGAGCTGTTTTTT
clone_size: .
v_call: TRBV2
d_call: TRBD2
j_call: TRBJ2-2

cdr3_aa: CASSPSGDPYEQYF
cdr3_nt: TGTGCCAGCAGCCCGAGCGGGGACCCCTACGAGCAGTACTTC
clone_size: medium-sized
v_call: TRBV7-9
d_call: TRBD2
j_call: TRBJ2-7

cdr3_aa: CASSYVGAGEQFF
cdr3_nt: TGTGCCAGTAGTTACGTGGGGGCTGGGGAGCAGTTCTTC
clone_size: .
v_call: TRBV19
d_call: .
j_call: TRBJ2-1

cdr3_aa: CASSVSGGDTGELFF
cdr3_nt: TGTGCCAGCAGTGTTAGCGGGGGGGATACCGGGGAGCTGTTTTTT
clone_size: medium-sized
v_call: TRBV6-1
d_call: TRBD2
j_call: TRBJ2-2

cdr3_aa: CASSAVTGETEAFF
cdr3_nt: TGTGCCAGCAGCGCAGTTACAGGGGAGACTGAAGCTTTCTTT
clone_size: .
v_call: TRBV7-9
d_call: TRBD1
j_call: TRBJ1-1

cdr3_aa: CASSFKSGLAAYEQYF
cdr3_nt: TGTGCCAGCAGTTTTAAAAGTGGACTAGCGGCCTACGAGCAGTACTTC
clone_size: few
v_call: TRBV7-9
d_call: TRBD2
j_call: TRBJ2-7

cdr3_aa: CASSFLDYNEQFF
cdr3_nt: TGTGCCAGCAGTTTTCTGGACTACAATGAGCAGTTCTTC
clone_size: .
v_call: TRBV28
d_call: .
j_call: TRBJ2-1

cdr3_aa: CASRDGQTHYEQYF
cdr3_nt: TGTGCCAGCAGGGATGGACAGACCCACTACGAGCAGTACTTC
clone_size: .
v_call: TRBV5-4
d_call: .
j_call: TRBJ2-7

cdr3_aa: CASSQEAGTKGEQYF
cdr3_nt: TGCGCCAGCAGCCAAGAGGCCGGGACCAAAGGCGAGCAGTACTTC
clone_size: .
v_call: TRBV4-1
d_call: .
j_call: TRBJ2-7

cdr3_aa: CASSSVGDNNQPQHF
cdr3_nt: TGTGCCAGCAGTAGCGTGGGGGACAACAATCAGCCCCAGCATTTT
clone_size: once
v_call: TRBV2
d_call: .
j_call: TRBJ1-5

cdr3_aa: CASSQGDGPYEQYF
cdr3_nt: TGCGCCAGCAGCCAAGGGGACGGGCCCTACGAGCAGTACTTC
clone_size: .
v_call: TRBV4-1
d_call: .
j_call: TRBJ2-7

cdr3_aa: CASSLGSGGASPLHF
cdr3_nt: TGTGCCAGCAGTTTAGGGTCAGGGGGGGCTTCACCCCTCCACTTT
clone_size: .
v_call: TRBV28
d_call: TRBD1
j_call: TRBJ1-6